The entry that follows covers one T cell receptor (beta chain) sequence. Given a much more abundant clone one base away, this may be a read error. Diagnosis rested on symptoms, serum thyroxine and TRAb, thyroid ultrasound, and orbital computed tomography. This entry belongs to a study of T cells in Graves' hyperthyroidism and ophthalmopathy. About the research overall: Peripheral blood was drawn at first diagnosis, prior to all treatment.

The CDR3 is made up of 12 amino acids. Looked up from germline, CDR1 is MNHEY and CDR2 is SMNVEV (reference sequence). Trimming stripped 10 bases from V and 6 bases from J, with 13 bases between. RNA transcripts provided the source from which TCR beta CDR3 regions were amplified. An initial round of RT-PCR targeting the TCR CDR3 relied on the HTBI primer set. Via MiXCR, TCRdb re-called the multiplex PCR reads, giving one row per CDR3 protein. Of about 360,000 distinct CDR3 sequences in the sample, around 14% were seen once. The chain uses TRBV27 and TRBJ1-5; D gene ambiguous. Sequences were obtained from blood. The clonotype comes from a woman in her late teens or twenties with Graves' hyperthyroidism. CDR3 sequence reads: CANKREGQPQHF. The CDR3 DNA reads TGTGCCAACAAGAGGGAAGGTCAGCCCCAGCATTTT.